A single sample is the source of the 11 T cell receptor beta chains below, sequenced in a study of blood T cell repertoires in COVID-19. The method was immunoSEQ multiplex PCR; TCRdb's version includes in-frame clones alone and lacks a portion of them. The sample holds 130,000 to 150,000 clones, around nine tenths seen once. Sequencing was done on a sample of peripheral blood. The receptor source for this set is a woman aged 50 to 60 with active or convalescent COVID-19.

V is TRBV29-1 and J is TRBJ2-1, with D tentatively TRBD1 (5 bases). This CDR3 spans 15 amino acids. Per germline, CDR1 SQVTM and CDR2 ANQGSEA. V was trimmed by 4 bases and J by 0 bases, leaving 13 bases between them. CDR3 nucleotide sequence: TGCAGCGTTGCTAAACAGGACACCTCCTACAATGAGCAGTTCTTC. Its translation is CSVAKQDTSYNEQFF.

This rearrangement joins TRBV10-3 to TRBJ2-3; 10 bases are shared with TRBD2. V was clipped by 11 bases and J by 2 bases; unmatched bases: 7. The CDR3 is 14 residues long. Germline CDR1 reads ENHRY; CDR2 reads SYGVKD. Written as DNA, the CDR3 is TGTGCCGCCCAAGCGGGAGGGCTCACAGATACGCAGTATTTT. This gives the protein CAAQAGGLTDTQYF.

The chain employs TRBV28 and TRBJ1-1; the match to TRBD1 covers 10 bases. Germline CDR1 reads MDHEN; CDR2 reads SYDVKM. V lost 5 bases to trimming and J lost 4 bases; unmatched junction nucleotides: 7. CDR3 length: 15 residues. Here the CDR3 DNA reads TGTGCCAGCAGTCCCGGGACAGGGGTAGTCACTGAAGCTTTCTTT. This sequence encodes CASSPGTGVVTEAFF.

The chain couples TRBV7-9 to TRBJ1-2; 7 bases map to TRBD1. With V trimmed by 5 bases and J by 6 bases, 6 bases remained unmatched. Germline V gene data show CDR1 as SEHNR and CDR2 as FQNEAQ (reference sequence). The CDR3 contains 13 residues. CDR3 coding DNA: TGTGCCAGCAGCCGACAGGGATCGAATGGCTACACCTTC. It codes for CASSRQGSNGYTF.

CDR3 sequence (DNA): TGTGCCAGCAGCCACGGGACAGGCTCCCACTATGGCTACACCTTC. Protein sequence: CASSHGTGSHYGYTF. The V gene is TRBV7-9, the J gene TRBJ1-2, with 8 positions matching TRBD1. Germline CDR1 SEHNR, CDR2 FQNEAQ (reference sequence). This CDR3 comprises 15 residues. The V segment lost 5 bases and the J segment 3 bases; nucleotides outside the gene matches: 8.

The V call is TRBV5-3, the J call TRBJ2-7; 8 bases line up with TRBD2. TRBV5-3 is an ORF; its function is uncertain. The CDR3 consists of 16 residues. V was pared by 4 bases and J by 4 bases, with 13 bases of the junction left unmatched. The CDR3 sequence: CARSLTAKREKYEQYF. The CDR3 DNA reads TGTGCCAGAAGCCTAACGGCGAAGCGGGAGAAGTACGAGCAGTACTTC.

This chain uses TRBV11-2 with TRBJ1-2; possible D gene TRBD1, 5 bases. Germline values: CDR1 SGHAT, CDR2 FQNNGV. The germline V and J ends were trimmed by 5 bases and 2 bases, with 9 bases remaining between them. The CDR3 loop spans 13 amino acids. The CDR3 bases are TGTGCCAGCAGCCCGGGGGAAAACTATGGCTACACCTTC. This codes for CASSPGENYGYTF.

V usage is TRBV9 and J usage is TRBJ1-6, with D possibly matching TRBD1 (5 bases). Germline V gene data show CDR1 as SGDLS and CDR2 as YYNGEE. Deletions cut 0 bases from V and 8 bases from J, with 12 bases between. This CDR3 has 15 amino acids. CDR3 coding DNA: TGTGCCAGCAGCGTAGATTACAGGTTGGATTCACCCCTCCACTTT. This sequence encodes CASSVDYRLDSPLHF.

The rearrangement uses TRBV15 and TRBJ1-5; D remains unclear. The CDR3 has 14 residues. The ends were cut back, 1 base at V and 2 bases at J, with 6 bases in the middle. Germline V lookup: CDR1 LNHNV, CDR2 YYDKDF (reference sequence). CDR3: CATSRAQGNQPQHF. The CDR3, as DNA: TGTGCCACCAGCAGAGCCCAGGGCAATCAGCCCCAGCATTTT.

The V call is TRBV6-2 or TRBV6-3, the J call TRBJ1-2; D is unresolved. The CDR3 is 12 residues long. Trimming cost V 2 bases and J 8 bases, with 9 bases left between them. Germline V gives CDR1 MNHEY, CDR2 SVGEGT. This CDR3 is CASSYPVKGYTF. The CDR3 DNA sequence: TGTGCCAGCAGTTACCCAGTTAAAGGCTACACCTTC.

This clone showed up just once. CDR3 DNA: TGTGCCAGCAGCTCATCTAGCGCCGTTTACAATGAGCAGTTCTTC. As protein: CASSSSSAVYNEQFF. The rearrangement links TRBV7-3 to TRBJ2-1; perhaps TRBD2 as D (6 bases). CDR3 length: 15 amino acids. The V gene lost 4 bases and the J gene lost 4 bases, with 14 bases spanning the gap. Germline lookup yields CDR1 SGHTA and CDR2 FQGTGA.